This T cell receptor beta chain was captured in a study of shared clonotypes between healthy human individuals. Overall study findings and caveats: A handful of donors held 4.5% to 5% of naive CD4 clonotypes in common.

Genomic DNA from each subset was divided evenly over several immunoSEQ plates. The data were produced by immunoSEQ multiplex PCR, yet TCRdb's version contains in-frame clones alone and is incomplete. The sample includes under 750,000 clones, 55% to 80% seen only once; the top ten take over 1.5%. Trimming shortened V by 2 bases and J by 5 bases, and 9 bases separated the two germline ends. The V gene's germline CDR1 is SGHDN and CDR2 FVKESK. This CDR3 spans 13 amino acids. On this clone: Its target is unknown.

This clonotype was obtained from a young woman in good health. Sequencing used memory CD4+ T cells sorted from blood. Specified subset: CD45RA-negative fraction. The genes are TRBV14 and TRBJ2-5; a possible D gene is TRBD2 (5 bases). The CDR3 reads CASSQPSGETQYF. In nucleotides, the CDR3 is TGTGCCAGCAGCCAACCCAGCGGTGAGACCCAGTACTTC.